A single sample is the source of the 12 T cell receptor beta chains below, sequenced in a study of blood T cell repertoires in COVID-19. Sequencing used immunoSEQ multiplex PCR; TCRdb keeps in-frame clones, though not all of them. The sample consists of more than 150,000 clones, roughly 94% of them appearing once. Sequencing used peripheral blood. These receptors were obtained from a man aged 30-40 years with COVID-19, enrolled during active disease.

J is TRBJ1-5 and V is TRBV23-1; 7 nucleotides match TRBD1. TRBV23-1 is known as an ORF, though its function is uncertain. Trimming took 1 base from V and 4 from J; bases not matched to a gene: 7. The CDR3 extends over 16 amino acids. The CDR3, as DNA: TGCGCCAGCAGTCAATTTACTAGGGGGCTTAATCAGCCCCAGCATTTT. This sequence encodes CASSQFTRGLNQPQHF.

The V gene is TRBV4-1, the J gene TRBJ1-1; no firm D call. Between the trimmed V and J ends, which lost 0 bases and 3 bases, there was a span of 11 bases. This CDR3 comprises 15 residues. Germline CDR1 reads MGHRA; CDR2 reads YSYEKL. CDR3 DNA sequence: TGCGCCAGCAGCCAAGAACGGGGTCCCGACACTGAAGCTTTCTTT. Protein product: CASSQERGPDTEAFF.

V usage is TRBV9 and J usage is TRBJ2-2; D is unresolved. V lost 4 bases to trimming and J lost 0 bases, with 13 bases between them. CDR1 and CDR2 (germline): SGDLS, YYNGEE. The CDR3 has 16 amino acids. CDR3 sequence reads: CASSLSGQPNTGELFF. Written as DNA, the CDR3 is TGTGCCAGCAGCCTTAGTGGGCAGCCGAACACCGGGGAGCTGTTTTTT.

The rearrangement joins TRBV2 to TRBJ1-5; TRBD1 is a possible D gene (6 bases). CDR1 is SNHLY and CDR2 is FYNNEI in the germline V gene. The CDR3 extends over 12 amino acids. Trimming took 7 bases from V and 7 from J, leaving 11 bases between them. The CDR3 sequence: CASTGEGQPQHF. The CDR3 DNA sequence: TGTGCCAGCACAGGGGAAGGCCAGCCCCAGCATTTT.

This clone was seen only a few times. The chain has TRBV27 and TRBJ1-2; TRBD1 aligns across 7 bases. The CDR3 length is 13 residues. Looked up from germline, CDR1 is MNHEY and CDR2 is SMNVEV (reference sequence). The J segment lost 6 bases and the V segment lost 2 bases, leaving 3 bases of the junction unmatched. The CDR3 DNA is TGTGCCAGCAGTTTACGAGGGGGCAATGGCTACACCTTC. Translating it yields CASSLRGGNGYTF.

The genes are TRBV7-9 and TRBJ2-5; D uncertain. V was shortened by 4 bases and J by 3 bases, with 18 bases between the two germline ends. Germline CDR1 is SEHNR and CDR2 is FQNEAQ (reference sequence). The CDR3 length is 16 residues. The chain's CDR3 is CASSSSPGYEEETQYF. CDR3 coding DNA: TGTGCCAGCAGCTCCTCGCCGGGTTACGAAGAAGAGACCCAGTACTTC. The full variable domain, its missing parts supplied by reference TRBV7-9 and TRBJ2-5, is DTGVSQNPRHKITKRGQNVTFRCDPISEHNRLYWYRQTLGQGPEFLTYFQNEAQLEKSRLLSDRFSAERPKGSFSTLEIQRTEQGDSAMYLCASSSSPGYEEETQYFGPGTRLLVL.

This clone was counted a single time. The chain uses TRBV18 and TRBJ1-2, with 10 bases aligning to TRBD1. J gave up 3 bases and V 1 base, and 8 bases lay outside the gene matches. The CDR3 length is 17 residues. Germline V gives CDR1 KGHSH, CDR2 LQKENI. In DNA form, the CDR3 reads TGTGCCAGCTCACCACGCGAGACAGGGGGCCCATACTATGGCTACACCTTC. Translation: CASSPRETGGPYYGYTF.

The chain combines TRBV14 with TRBJ2-1, with a possible D match to TRBD1 (7 bases). In germline, CDR1 is SGHDN, CDR2 FVKESK. The CDR3 totals 15 residues. The V end was cut by 5 bases, the J end by 6 bases, with 17 bases between. CDR3 sequence (DNA): TGTGCCAGCAGCGAACTAGCAGGGGGTGGCAATGAGCAGTTCTTC. It is translated as CASSELAGGGNEQFF.

The rearrangement uses TRBV6-1 and TRBJ2-3, with 12 bases fitting TRBD2. The J segment lost 2 bases and the V segment lost 4 bases, leaving 4 bases of the junction unmatched. CDR3 length: 16 residues. Looked up from germline, CDR1 is MNHNS and CDR2 is SASEGT. The CDR3 here is CASSALAGGFTDTQYF. CDR3 nucleotides: TGTGCCAGCAGTGCACTAGCGGGGGGATTCACAGATACGCAGTATTTT.

The V call is TRBV7-2, the J call TRBJ1-6; TRBD1 aligns across 10 bases. Germline lookup yields CDR1 SGHTA and CDR2 FQGNSA. The CDR3 runs to 14 residues. The ends lost 3 bases at V and 9 bases at J; junction bases unmatched: 2. CDR3 nucleotide sequence: TGTGCCAGCAGCTTGGACAGGGGGAGTTCACCCCTCCACTTT. Its protein is CASSLDRGSSPLHF.

The chain carries TRBV5-1 and TRBJ2-1; 10 bases map to TRBD2. V lost 0 bases, J lost 0 bases, and 6 bases stayed unmatched. The germline CDR1 and CDR2 sequences are SGHRS and YFSETQ. CDR3 length: 18 amino acids. The CDR3 region is CASSLVGLAASSYNEQFF. CDR3 sequence (DNA): TGCGCCAGCAGCTTGGTTGGACTAGCGGCGAGCTCCTACAATGAGCAGTTCTTC.

The chain combines TRBV2 with TRBJ1-2; weak D call: TRBD1 (5 bases). The CDR3 spans 15 residues. The germline V gene has CDR1 SNHLY and CDR2 FYNNEI. V shed 0 bases and J shed 6 bases, with 14 bases lying between them. The CDR3, as DNA: TGTGCCAGCAGTGAAGCTAGGCGGGACCCTAATGGCTACACCTTC. Its protein is CASSEARRDPNGYTF.